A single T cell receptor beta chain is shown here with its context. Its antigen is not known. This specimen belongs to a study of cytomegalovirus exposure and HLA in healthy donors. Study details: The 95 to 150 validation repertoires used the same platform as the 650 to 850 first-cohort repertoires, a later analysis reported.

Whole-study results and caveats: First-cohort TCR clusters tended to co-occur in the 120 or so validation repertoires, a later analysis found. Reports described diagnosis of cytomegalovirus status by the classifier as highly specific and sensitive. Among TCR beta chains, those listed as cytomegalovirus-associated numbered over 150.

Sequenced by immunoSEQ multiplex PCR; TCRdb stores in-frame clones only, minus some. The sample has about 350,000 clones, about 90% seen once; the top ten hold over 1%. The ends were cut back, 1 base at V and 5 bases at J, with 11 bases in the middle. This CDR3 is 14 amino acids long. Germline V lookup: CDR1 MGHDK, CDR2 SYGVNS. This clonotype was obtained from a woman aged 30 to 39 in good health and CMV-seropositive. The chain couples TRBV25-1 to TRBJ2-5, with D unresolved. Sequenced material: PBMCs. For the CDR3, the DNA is TGTGCCAGCAGTGAATCTCGGGTTCGGGAGACCCAGTACTTC. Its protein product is CASSESRVRETQYF.